This TCR beta chain was obtained from a study of OX40 agonist ivuxolimab in advanced cancers. Produced via immunoSEQ multiplex PCR; TCRdb's table is partial and in-frame only. The sample consists of some 49,000 clones, roughly 79% of them appearing once. Looked up from germline, CDR1 is LNHDA and CDR2 is SQIVND (reference sequence). Germline trimming cut 6 bases from V and 12 bases from J; bases unmatched to any gene: 7. The CDR3 is 14 residues long. The chain carries TRBV19 and TRBJ2-1; 14 bases are a match to TRBD2. The sequenced sample was CD4+ or CD8+ T cells sorted from blood, obtained in a trial of the OX40 agonist ivuxolimab. This clonotype was obtained from an adult with an advanced solid tumor such as melanoma, head and neck, liver or kidney cancer. Written as DNA, the CDR3 is TGTGCCAGTAGGGGACTAGCGGGAGACTATGGGCAGTTCTTC. Amino acid sequence: CASRGLAGDYGQFF.